Below are 18 T cell receptor beta chains sequenced from a single sample in a study of brain T cells in children with intractable seizures. The time point denotes: blood from clinic visit 5 months post-surgery; TSC patient then seizure free. Sequencing was performed with immunoSEQ multiplex PCR; in TCRdb, only in-frame clones are kept and a portion is missing. This sample yields about 340,000 clones, of which roughly 92% are seen a single time; 5% to 7% belongs to the top ten. The input for sequencing was peripheral blood, taken approximately 5 months after surgery. The receptors come from a boy in the first two years of life with tuberous sclerosis and intractable seizures.

This clone was picked up one time. The chain combines TRBV7-6 with TRBJ1-2; TRBD1 matches at 8 bases. The V gene's germline CDR1 is SGHVS and CDR2 FNYEAQ. J lost 3 bases, V lost 5 bases, and 8 bases had no gene match. This CDR3 region has 15 residues. CDR3 sequence (DNA): TGTGCCAGCAGCCCCTCGACAGGGGATCACTATGGCTACACCTTC. Protein: CASSPSTGDHYGYTF.

The J gene is TRBJ1-1, the V gene TRBV30, with D maybe TRBD1 (5 bases). The CDR3 covers 13 residues. Germline V gene sequence: CDR1 GTSNPN, CDR2 SVGIG (reference sequence). Trimming shortened V by 5 bases and J by 5 bases, and 15 bases separated the two germline ends. Here the CDR3 DNA reads TGTGCCTGGGGGACCTCCGGCGGAACTGAAGCTTTCTTT. This gives the protein CAWGTSGGTEAFF. Full variable domain (missing parts from reference TRBV30 and TRBJ1-1): SQTIHQWPATLVQPVGSPLSLECTVEGTSNPNLYWYRQAAGRGLQLLFYSVGIGQISSEVPQNLSASRPQDRQFILSSKKLLLSDSGFYLCAWGTSGGTEAFFGQGTRLTVV.

The chain has TRBV14 and TRBJ2-7; 8 bases are shared with TRBD1. V lost 1 base, J lost 1 base, and 12 bases stayed unmatched. The germline V gene has CDR1 SGHDN and CDR2 FVKESK. The CDR3 runs to 18 residues. CDR3 sequence: CASSQASKARTGSYEQYF. CDR3 coding DNA: TGTGCCAGCAGCCAAGCCAGTAAAGCCAGGACAGGGTCCTACGAGCAGTACTTC.

The rearrangement joins TRBV6-5 to TRBJ2-3, with unresolved D. Germline-derived CDR1 and CDR2 are MNHEY and SVGAGI. V gave up 6 bases and J gave up 1 base, with 14 bases separating them. The CDR3 sequence is 15 residues long. CDR3 protein: CASSHRAVGTDTQYF. CDR3 coding DNA: TGTGCCAGCAGCCACCGGGCAGTGGGCACAGATACGCAGTATTTT.

The chain recombines TRBV14 with TRBJ2-7, with TRBD2 matching 14 bases. The length of the CDR3 is 19 residues. Germline CDR1 is SGHDN and CDR2 is FVKESK. With V trimmed by 0 bases and J by 2 bases, 9 bases remained unmatched. CDR3 protein: CASSQDRTSGGIKAYEQYF. CDR3 nucleotide sequence: TGTGCCAGCAGCCAAGATAGGACTAGCGGGGGGATAAAAGCCTACGAGCAGTACTTC. Full variable domain (rest looked up from reference TRBV14 and TRBJ2-7): EAGVTQFPSHSVIEKGQTVTLRCDPISGHDNLYWYRRVMGKEIKFLLHFVKESKQDESGMPNNRFLAERTGGTYSTLKVQPAELEDSGVYFCASSQDRTSGGIKAYEQYFGPGTRLTVT.

This chain joins TRBV30 and TRBJ2-7; D possibly matches TRBD1 or TRBD2 (5 bases each). CDR3 size: 14 residues. V lost 0 bases to trimming and J lost 2 bases, with 11 bases between them. Germline V gene data show CDR1 as GTSNPN and CDR2 as SVGIG (reference sequence). The CDR3 region has the DNA TGTGCCTGGAGTGTTGGGGGATCCCCCTACGAGCAGTACTTC. It specifies CAWSVGGSPYEQYF.

The chain recombines TRBV29-1 with TRBJ2-7; 9 nucleotides match TRBD1. V lost 4 bases and J lost 3; bases outside the gene matches: 16. The CDR3 runs 17 residues. The germline V gene encodes CDR1 SQVTM and CDR2 ANQGSEA. The CDR3 protein is CSVGRLTGTGSIYEQYF. The DNA of the CDR3 is TGCAGCGTTGGACGACTGACCGGGACAGGGTCTATCTACGAGCAGTACTTC.

This chain joins TRBV7-3 and TRBJ2-1, with D unclear. Trimming pared 3 bases from V and 0 bases from J, leaving 9 bases between. Germline V CDR1 and CDR2: SGHTA, FQGTGA. The length of the CDR3 is 15 residues. The CDR3 coding sequence is TGTGCCAGCAGCTTGGGTCAGACCTCCTACAATGAGCAGTTCTTC. It yields the protein CASSLGQTSYNEQFF.

The chain combines TRBV3-1 (or the pseudogene TRBV3-2) with TRBJ1-2; D gene ambiguous. This CDR3 contains 11 residues. Germline assignment: CDR1 LGHDT and CDR2 YNNKEL (reference sequence). V dropped 7 bases and J dropped 6 bases, with 9 bases sitting between them. CDR3 nucleotide sequence: TGTGCCAGCACCTCTTCCAATGGCTACACCTTC. As protein: CASTSSNGYTF.

V is TRBV19 and J is TRBJ1-1; D is undetermined. The CDR3 loop spans 15 amino acids. V dropped 3 bases and J dropped 3 bases, with 14 bases sitting between them. Germline lookup yields CDR1 LNHDA and CDR2 SQIVND (reference sequence). For the CDR3, the DNA is TGTGCCAGTAGTATGTCCCGCAGCCGTCACACTGAAGCTTTCTTT. The encoded protein is CASSMSRSRHTEAFF.

This rearrangement joins TRBV6-5 to TRBJ1-2; 7 nucleotides line up with TRBD1. CDR1 MNHEY and CDR2 SVGAGI come from the germline V gene. The V gene end was trimmed by 4 bases and the J gene end by 5 bases; junction bases not matched to a gene: 10. The CDR3 extends over 15 amino acids. Written as DNA, the CDR3 is TGTGCCAGCAGTTCCCACAGGGGAGACCTATATGGCTACACCTTC. Translated: CASSSHRGDLYGYTF.

The genes are TRBV5-1 and TRBJ2-7; 11 nucleotides line up with TRBD1. CDR1 is SGHRS, CDR2 YFSETQ, per germline. The V gene end was trimmed by 4 bases and the J gene end by 1 base; junction bases not matched to a gene: 10. The CDR3 extends over 17 amino acids. CDR3 sequence reads: CASSMLDRGQGSYEQYF. As DNA, the CDR3 is TGCGCCAGCAGCATGCTGGACAGGGGGCAAGGGTCCTACGAGCAGTACTTC. Full variable domain (missing parts from reference TRBV5-1 and TRBJ2-7): KAGVTQTPRYLIKTRGQQVTLSCSPISGHRSVSWYQQTPGQGLQFLFEYFSETQRNKGNFPGRFSGRQFSNSRSEMNVSTLELGDSALYLCASSMLDRGQGSYEQYFGPGTRLTVT.

The CDR3 region is CASGPDRGSENTIYF. CDR3 DNA sequence: TGTGCCAGCGGGCCGGACAGGGGAAGCGAAAACACCATATATTTT. V gene TRBV25-1 combines with J gene TRBJ1-3; TRBD1 aligns across 9 bases. Germline V lookup: CDR1 MGHDK, CDR2 SYGVNS. The CDR3 runs to 15 residues. V trimming: 8 bases; J trimming: 6 bases; junction bases outside the gene matches: 11. Using reference TRBV25-1 and TRBJ1-3 for the parts outside the CDR3, the full variable domain is EADIYQTPRYLVIGTGKKITLECSQTMGHDKMYWYQQDPGMELHLIHYSYGVNSTEKGDLSSESTVSRIRTEHFPLTLESARPSHTSQYLCASGPDRGSENTIYFGEGSWLTVV.

The V call is TRBV24-1, the J call TRBJ2-3; 7 bases match TRBD2. Germline values: CDR1 KGHDR, CDR2 SFDVKD. With V trimmed by 4 bases and J by 2 bases, 8 bases remained unmatched. The CDR3 covers 16 residues. The CDR3 protein is CATSDAPRDYTDTQYF. In DNA form, the CDR3 reads TGTGCCACCAGTGACGCCCCCCGGGACTACACAGATACGCAGTATTTT.

This clone was observed once. The chain combines TRBV28 with TRBJ1-1; weak D call: TRBD1 (5 bases). V was shortened by 5 bases and J by 0 bases, with 13 bases between the two germline ends. The CDR3 totals 15 residues. In germline, CDR1 is MDHEN, CDR2 SYDVKM. The CDR3: CASSGAGEMNTEAFF. CDR3 bases: TGTGCCAGCAGTGGGGCCGGGGAGATGAACACTGAAGCTTTCTTT. Variable domain in full (rest from reference TRBV28 and TRBJ1-1): DVKVTQSSRYLVKRTGEKVFLECVQDMDHENMFWYRQDPGLGLRLIYFSYDVKMKEKGDIPEGYSVSREKKERFSLILESASTNQTSMYLCASSGAGEMNTEAFFGQGTRLTVV.

The chain links TRBV5-1 to TRBJ1-1; 8 nucleotides line up with TRBD1. CDR3 length equals 16 residues. The ends lost 5 bases at V and 1 base at J; junction bases unmatched: 10. CDR1 is SGHRS, CDR2 YFSETQ, per germline. The CDR3 coding sequence is TGCGCCAGCAGACAAAACCTCGGGACAGGGAACACTGAAGCTTTCTTT. It encodes CASRQNLGTGNTEAFF.

The chain carries TRBV10-1 and TRBJ1-1, with no clear D. Germline lookup yields CDR1 WNHNN and CDR2 SYGVQD (reference sequence). The CDR3 spans 13 residues. Between the trimmed V and J ends, which lost 6 bases and 1 base, there was a span of 9 bases. CDR3 protein: CASSAAPNTEAFF. CDR3 nucleotides: TGCGCCAGCAGCGCCGCGCCGAACACTGAAGCTTTCTTT.

V gene TRBV2 combines with J gene TRBJ1-4; 8 nucleotides align to TRBD1. Germline lookup yields CDR1 SNHLY and CDR2 FYNNEI. CDR3 length equals 15 residues. The trim removed 5 bases at V and 9 bases at J, leaving 11 bases unmatched. The CDR3 is CASSPPGQEAKKLFF. The CDR3 coding sequence is TGTGCCAGCAGTCCGCCGGGACAGGAGGCGAAAAAACTGTTTTTT.